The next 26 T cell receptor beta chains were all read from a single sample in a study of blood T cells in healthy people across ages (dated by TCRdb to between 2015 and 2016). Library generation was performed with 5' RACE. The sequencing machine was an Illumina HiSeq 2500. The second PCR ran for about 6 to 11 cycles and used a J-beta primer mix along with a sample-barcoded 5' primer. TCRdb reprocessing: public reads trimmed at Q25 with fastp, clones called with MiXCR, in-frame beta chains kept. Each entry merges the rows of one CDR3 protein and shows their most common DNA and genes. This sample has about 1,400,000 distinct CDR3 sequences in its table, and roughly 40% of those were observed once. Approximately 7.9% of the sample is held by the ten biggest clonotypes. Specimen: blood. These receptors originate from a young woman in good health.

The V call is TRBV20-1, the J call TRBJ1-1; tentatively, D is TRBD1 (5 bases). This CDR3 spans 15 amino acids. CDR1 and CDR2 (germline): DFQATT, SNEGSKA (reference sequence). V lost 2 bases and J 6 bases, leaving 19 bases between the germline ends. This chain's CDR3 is CSARPSGTLVPEAFF. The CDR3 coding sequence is TGCAGTGCTAGACCGTCCGGGACTCTTGTCCCTGAAGCTTTCTTT.

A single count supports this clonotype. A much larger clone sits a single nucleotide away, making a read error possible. CDR3: CSVEVQGWYEQFF. CDR3 DNA: TGCAGCGTGGAGGTACAGGGATGGTATGAGCAGTTCTTC. The chain uses TRBV29-1 and TRBJ2-1, with a weak D call TRBD1 (6 bases). Germline CDR1 reads SQVTM; CDR2 reads ANQGSEA. This CDR3 is built from 13 residues. Between the trimmed V and J ends, which lost 6 bases and 8 bases, there was a span of 17 bases.

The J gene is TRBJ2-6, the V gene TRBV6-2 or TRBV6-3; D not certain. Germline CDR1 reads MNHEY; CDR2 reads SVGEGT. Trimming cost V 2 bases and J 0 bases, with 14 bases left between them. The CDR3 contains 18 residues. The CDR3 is CASSYGAEPRSGANVLTF. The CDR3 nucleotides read TGTGCCAGCAGTTACGGAGCAGAACCCCGCTCTGGGGCCAACGTCCTGACTTTC.

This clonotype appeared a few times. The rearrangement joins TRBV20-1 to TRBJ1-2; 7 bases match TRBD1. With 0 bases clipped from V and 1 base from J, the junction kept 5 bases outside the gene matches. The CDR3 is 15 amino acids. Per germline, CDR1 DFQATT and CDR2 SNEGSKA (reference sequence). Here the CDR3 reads CSAREMDRSNYGYTF. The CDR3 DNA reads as TGCAGTGCTAGAGAGATGGACAGGAGTAACTATGGCTACACCTTC.

The CDR3, as DNA: TGTGCCACCAGTGAGGGGACTGGGGTTACAGATACGCAGTATTTT. Its translation: CATSEGTGVTDTQYF. This rearrangement joins TRBV24-1 to TRBJ2-3; a possible D gene is TRBD2 (6 bases). V lost 4 bases and J 3 bases, leaving 13 bases between the germline ends. Germline CDR1 KGHDR, CDR2 SFDVKD. The CDR3 is 15 amino acids.

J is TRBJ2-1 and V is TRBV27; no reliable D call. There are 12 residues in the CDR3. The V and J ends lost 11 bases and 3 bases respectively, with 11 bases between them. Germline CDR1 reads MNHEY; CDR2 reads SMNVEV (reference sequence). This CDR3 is CAVGDNYNEQFF. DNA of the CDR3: TGTGCCGTTGGAGATAACTACAATGAGCAGTTCTTC.

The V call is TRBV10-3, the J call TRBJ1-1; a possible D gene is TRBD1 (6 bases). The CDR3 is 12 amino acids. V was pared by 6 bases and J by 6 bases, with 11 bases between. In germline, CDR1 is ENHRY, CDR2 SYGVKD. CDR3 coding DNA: TGTGCCATCAGAGGGGGAAGGGCTGAAGCTTTCTTT. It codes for CAIRGGRAEAFF.

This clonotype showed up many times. CDR3: CASGLGQNTEAFF. In DNA, the CDR3 is TGTGCCAGCGGACTGGGGCAGAACACTGAAGCTTTCTTT. The chain links TRBV2 to TRBJ1-1, with D possibly being TRBD1 (5 bases). Germline assignment: CDR1 SNHLY and CDR2 FYNNEI. V shed 8 bases and J shed 1 base, with 11 bases lying between them. The CDR3 totals 13 residues.

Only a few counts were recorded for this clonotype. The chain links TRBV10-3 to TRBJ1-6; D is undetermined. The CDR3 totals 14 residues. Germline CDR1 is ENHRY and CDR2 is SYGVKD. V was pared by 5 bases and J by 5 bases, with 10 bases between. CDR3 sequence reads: CAISQGSNNSPLHF. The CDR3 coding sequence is TGTGCCATCAGTCAAGGCAGTAATAATTCACCCCTCCACTTT.

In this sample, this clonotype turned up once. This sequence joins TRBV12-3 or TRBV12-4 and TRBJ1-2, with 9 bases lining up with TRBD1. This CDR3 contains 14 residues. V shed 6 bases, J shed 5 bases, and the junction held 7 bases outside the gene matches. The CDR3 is CASRPTGGRYGYTF. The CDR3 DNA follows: TGTGCCAGCAGGCCGACAGGGGGGAGATATGGCTACACCTTC.

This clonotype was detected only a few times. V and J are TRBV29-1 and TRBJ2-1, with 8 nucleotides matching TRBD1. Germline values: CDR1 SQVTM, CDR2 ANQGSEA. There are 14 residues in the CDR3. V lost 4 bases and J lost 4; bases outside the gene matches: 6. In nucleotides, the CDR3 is TGCAGCGTTGGAGACAGGGGATCTTACAATGAGCAGTTCTTC. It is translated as CSVGDRGSYNEQFF.

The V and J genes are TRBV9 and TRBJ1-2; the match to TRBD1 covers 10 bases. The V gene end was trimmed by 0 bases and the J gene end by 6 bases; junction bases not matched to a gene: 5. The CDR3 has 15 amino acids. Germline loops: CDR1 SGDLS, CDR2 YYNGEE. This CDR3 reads CASSVVGTGDDGYTF. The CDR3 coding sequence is TGTGCCAGCAGCGTAGTCGGGACAGGGGATGATGGCTACACCTTC.

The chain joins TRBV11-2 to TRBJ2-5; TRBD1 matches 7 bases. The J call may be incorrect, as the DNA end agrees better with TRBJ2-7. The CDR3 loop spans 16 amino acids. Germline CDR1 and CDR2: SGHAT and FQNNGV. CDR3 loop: CASSLGWAEGQHEQYF. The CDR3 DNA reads TGTGCCAGCAGCTTAGGGTGGGCAGAGGGACAGCACGAGCAGTACTTC.

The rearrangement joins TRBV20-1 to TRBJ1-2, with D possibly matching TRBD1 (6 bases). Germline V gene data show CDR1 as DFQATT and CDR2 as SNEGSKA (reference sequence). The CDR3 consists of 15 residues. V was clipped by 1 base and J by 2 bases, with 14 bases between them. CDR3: CSARGGGPLNYGYTF. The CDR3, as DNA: TGCAGTGCTAGAGGGGGGGGCCCACTGAACTATGGCTACACCTTC.

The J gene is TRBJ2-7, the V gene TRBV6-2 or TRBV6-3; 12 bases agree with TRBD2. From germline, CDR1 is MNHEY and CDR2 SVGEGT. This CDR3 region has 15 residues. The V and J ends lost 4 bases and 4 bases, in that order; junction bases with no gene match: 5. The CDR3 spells CASSSRTSGEYEQYF. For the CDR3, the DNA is TGTGCCAGCAGTTCAAGGACTAGCGGGGAATACGAGCAGTACTTC.

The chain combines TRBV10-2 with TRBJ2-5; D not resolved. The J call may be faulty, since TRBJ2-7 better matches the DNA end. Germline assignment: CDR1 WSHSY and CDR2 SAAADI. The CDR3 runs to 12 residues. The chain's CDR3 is CASREPRGEQYF. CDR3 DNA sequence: TGCGCCAGCAGGGAACCAAGAGGCGAGCAGTACTTC.

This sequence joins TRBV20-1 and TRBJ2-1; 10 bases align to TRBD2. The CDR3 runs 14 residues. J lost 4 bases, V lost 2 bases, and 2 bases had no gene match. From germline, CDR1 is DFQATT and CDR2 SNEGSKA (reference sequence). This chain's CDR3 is CSARSGRGYNEQFF. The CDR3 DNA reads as TGCAGTGCTAGAAGCGGGAGGGGTTACAATGAGCAGTTCTTC.

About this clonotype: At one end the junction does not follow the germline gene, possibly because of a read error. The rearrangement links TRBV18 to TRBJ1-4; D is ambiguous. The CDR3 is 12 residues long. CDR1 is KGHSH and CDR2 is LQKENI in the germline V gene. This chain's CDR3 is CASAPVGEKLFF. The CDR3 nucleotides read TGTGCCAGCGCACCAGTAGGCGAAAAACTGTTTTTT.

The CDR3 DNA is TGTGCCTGGAGTGGAACCGGGACAGGGGGCCCTGAAGCTTTCTTT. It yields the protein CAWSGTGTGGPEAFF. V and J are TRBV30 and TRBJ1-1, with TRBD1 matching 12 bases. With 1 base clipped from V and 6 bases from J, the junction kept 6 bases outside the gene matches. The CDR3 consists of 15 residues. Germline V gene sequence: CDR1 GTSNPN, CDR2 SVGIG (reference sequence).

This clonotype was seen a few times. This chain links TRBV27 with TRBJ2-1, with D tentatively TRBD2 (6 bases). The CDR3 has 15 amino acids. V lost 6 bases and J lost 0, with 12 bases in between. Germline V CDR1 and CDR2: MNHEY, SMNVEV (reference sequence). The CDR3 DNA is TGTGCCAGCAGAATTAGCGGAAGCTCCTACAATGAGCAGTTCTTC. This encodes CASRISGSSYNEQFF.

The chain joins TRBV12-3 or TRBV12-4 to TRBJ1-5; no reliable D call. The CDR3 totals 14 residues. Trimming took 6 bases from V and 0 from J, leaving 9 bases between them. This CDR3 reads CASSHADSNQPQHF. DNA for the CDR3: TGTGCCAGCAGCCATGCCGATAGCAATCAGCCCCAGCATTTT.

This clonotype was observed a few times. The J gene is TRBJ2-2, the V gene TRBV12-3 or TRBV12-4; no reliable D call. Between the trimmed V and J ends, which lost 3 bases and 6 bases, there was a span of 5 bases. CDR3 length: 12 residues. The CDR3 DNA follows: TGTGCCAGCAGTTTTTCCTCCGGGGAGCTGTTTTTT. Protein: CASSFSSGELFF.

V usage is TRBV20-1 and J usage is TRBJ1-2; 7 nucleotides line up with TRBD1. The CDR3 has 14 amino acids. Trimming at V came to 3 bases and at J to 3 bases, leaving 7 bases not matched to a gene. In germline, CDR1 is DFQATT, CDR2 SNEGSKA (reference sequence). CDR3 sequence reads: CSASFGQGDYGYTF. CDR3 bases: TGCAGTGCTAGCTTCGGGCAGGGGGACTATGGCTACACCTTC.

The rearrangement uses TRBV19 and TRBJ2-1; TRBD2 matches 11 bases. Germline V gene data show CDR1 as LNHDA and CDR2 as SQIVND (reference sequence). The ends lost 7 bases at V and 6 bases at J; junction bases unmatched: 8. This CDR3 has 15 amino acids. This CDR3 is CASTLSGRAGNEQFF. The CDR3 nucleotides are TGTGCCAGTACCCTTAGCGGGAGGGCGGGCAATGAGCAGTTCTTC.

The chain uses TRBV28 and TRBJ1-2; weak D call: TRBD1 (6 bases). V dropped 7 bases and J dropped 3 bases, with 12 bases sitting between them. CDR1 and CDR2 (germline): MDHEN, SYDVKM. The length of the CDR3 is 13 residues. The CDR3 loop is CASTRQAYYGYTF. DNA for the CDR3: TGTGCCAGCACTAGACAGGCCTACTATGGCTACACCTTC.

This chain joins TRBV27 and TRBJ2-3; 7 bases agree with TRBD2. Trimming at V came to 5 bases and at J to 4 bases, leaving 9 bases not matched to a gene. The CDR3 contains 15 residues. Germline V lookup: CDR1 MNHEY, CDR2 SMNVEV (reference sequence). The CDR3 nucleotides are TGTGCCAGCAGTCCGCTCGGGGGGATCGCAGATACGCAGTATTTT. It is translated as CASSPLGGIADTQYF.